These 12 T cell receptor beta chains originate from one sample sequenced in a study of T cell responses to AZD1222 COVID-19 vaccine. Only in-frame clones appear in the TCRdb table, and some are missing; sequencing was by immunoSEQ multiplex PCR. The repertoire holds some 150,000 clones, with more than 85% as singletons. Sequencing was performed on peripheral blood, taken 28 days after the second AZD1222 dose. Receptors originate from an adult who received the AZD1222 COVID-19 vaccine.

The rearrangement links TRBV11-1 to TRBJ2-7, with 11 bases aligning to TRBD1. CDR3 length: 15 residues. The trim removed 5 bases at V and 5 bases at J, leaving 8 bases unmatched. The germline V gene has CDR1 SGHAT and CDR2 FQDESV (reference sequence). CDR3 coding DNA: TGTGCCAGCAGCCCGCGGACAGGGGGCGACGACGAGCAGTACTTC. This encodes CASSPRTGGDDEQYF.

The chain links TRBV5-1 to TRBJ2-6; D call uncertain. V was trimmed by 1 base and J by 1 base, leaving 6 bases between them. Germline loops: CDR1 SGHRS, CDR2 YFSETQ. This CDR3 spans 15 amino acids. The CDR3 DNA reads TGCGCCAGCAGCTTGTTAGGTTCTGGGGCCAACGTCCTGACTTTC. Translating gives CASSLLGSGANVLTF.

The chain has TRBV7-3 and TRBJ2-5; maybe TRBD2 (5 bases). V lost 2 bases and J lost 4, with 17 bases in between. Looked up from germline, CDR1 is SGHTA and CDR2 is FQGTGA. The CDR3 length is 16 residues. This CDR3 reads CASSLSSARGPETQYF. DNA for the CDR3: TGTGCCAGCAGCTTATCGTCCGCGCGAGGGCCAGAGACCCAGTACTTC. Drawing the rest from reference TRBV7-3 and TRBJ2-5, the complete variable domain is GAGVSQTPSNKVTEKGKYVELRCDPISGHTALYWYRQSLGQGPEFLIYFQGTGAADDSGLPNDRFFAVRPEGSVSTLKIQRTERGDSAVYLCASSLSSARGPETQYFGPGTRLLVL.

The chain links TRBV7-9 to TRBJ1-2; D gene ambiguous. The germline CDR1 and CDR2 sequences are SEHNR and FQNEAQ (reference sequence). This CDR3 has 15 amino acids. Trimming pared 8 bases from V and 1 base from J, leaving 17 bases between. The CDR3 loop is CASLFVEGGNYGYTF. The DNA of the CDR3 is TGTGCCAGCCTCTTCGTAGAGGGAGGTAACTATGGCTACACCTTC.

DNA of the CDR3: TGTGCCAGCAGGTCGAACACGGATACGCAGTATTTT. It codes for CASRSNTDTQYF. V and J are TRBV2 and TRBJ2-3, with unresolved D. The CDR3 contains 12 residues. Germline loops: CDR1 SNHLY, CDR2 FYNNEI. Trimming cost V 6 bases and J 6 bases, with 10 bases left between them.

CDR3 DNA: TGTGCCAGCAGCTTGGGCGGAAACACCATATATTTT. Protein sequence: CASSLGGNTIYF. V usage is TRBV5-5 and J usage is TRBJ1-3; D is ambiguous. The V and J ends lost 0 bases and 4 bases respectively, with 2 bases between them. CDR3 size: 12 residues. Germline CDR1 and CDR2: SGHKS and YYEKEE (reference sequence).

V and J are TRBV6-6 and TRBJ1-5, with 9 bases aligning to TRBD1. Losses at the gene ends were 2 bases for V and 5 bases for J; bases not matched to a gene: 7. CDR3 length equals 16 residues. Looked up from germline, CDR1 is MNHNY and CDR2 is SVGAGI (reference sequence). The CDR3 bases are TGTGCCAGCAGTTACCTAGGACAGGGGTTATATCAGCCCCAGCATTTT. Translating it yields CASSYLGQGLYQPQHF.

The chain joins TRBV5-4 to TRBJ1-4; maybe TRBD1 (5 bases). V lost 1 base and J lost 2, with 6 bases in between. Germline lookup yields CDR1 SGHNT and CDR2 YYREEE (reference sequence). The CDR3 contains 14 residues. In DNA, the CDR3 is TGTGCCAGCAGCTTGAGACAGACTAATGAAAAACTGTTTTTT. Protein product: CASSLRQTNEKLFF.

V usage is TRBV10-3 and J usage is TRBJ1-2; weak D call: TRBD1 (6 bases). V was cut by 4 bases and J by 8 bases, with 23 bases left in between. The germline V gene encodes CDR1 ENHRY and CDR2 SYGVKD. The CDR3 sequence is 16 residues long. The CDR3 bases are TGTGCCATCAGTGGATCAGGGGATGTGATATATGGCGGCTACACCTTC. This encodes CAISGSGDVIYGGYTF.

This rearrangement joins TRBV6-1 to TRBJ2-5; 8 nucleotides agree with TRBD1. Unmatched junction bases numbered 9, after V lost 0 bases and J lost 0 bases. Looked up from germline, CDR1 is MNHNS and CDR2 is SASEGT. CDR3 length: 18 residues. CDR3 nucleotides: TGTGCCAGCAGTGAAGCGCTGAGGACAGGGACGAACCAAGAGACCCAGTACTTC. Residues: CASSEALRTGTNQETQYF.

The chain is built from TRBV2 and TRBJ2-7, with 9 bases lining up with TRBD2. The germline gives CDR1 SNHLY, CDR2 FYNNEI. The trim removed 6 bases at V and 3 bases at J, leaving 6 bases unmatched. The CDR3 loop spans 14 amino acids. The CDR3 DNA follows: TGTGCCAGCAGGGGTATAGCGGGAGTCTACGAGCAGTACTTC. This translates into CASRGIAGVYEQYF.

The chain couples TRBV7-8 to TRBJ1-3, with D hard to call. CDR1 SGHVS and CDR2 FQNEAQ come from the germline V gene. This CDR3 region has 16 residues. Trimming removed 7 bases at V and 4 bases at J, with 20 bases between. The chain's CDR3 is CASTPVRWGSGNTIYF. CDR3 DNA sequence: TGTGCCAGCACTCCGGTACGCTGGGGATCCGGAAACACCATATATTTT.